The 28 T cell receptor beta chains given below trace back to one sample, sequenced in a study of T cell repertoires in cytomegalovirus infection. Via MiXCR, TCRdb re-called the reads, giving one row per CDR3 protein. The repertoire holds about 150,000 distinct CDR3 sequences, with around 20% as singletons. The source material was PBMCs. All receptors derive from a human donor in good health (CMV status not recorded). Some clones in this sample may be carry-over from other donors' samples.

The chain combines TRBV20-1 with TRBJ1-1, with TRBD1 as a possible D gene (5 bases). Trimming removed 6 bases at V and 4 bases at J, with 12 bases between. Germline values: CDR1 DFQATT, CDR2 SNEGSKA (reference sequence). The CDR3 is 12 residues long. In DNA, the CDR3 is TGCAGTGCCCTAGACAGAGGCACTGAAGCTTTCTTT. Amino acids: CSALDRGTEAFF.

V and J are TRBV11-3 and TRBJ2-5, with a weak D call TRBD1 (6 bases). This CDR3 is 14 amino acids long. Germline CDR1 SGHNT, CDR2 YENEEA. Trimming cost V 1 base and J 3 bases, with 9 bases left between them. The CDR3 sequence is CASSLGAGEETQYF. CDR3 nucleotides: TGTGCCAGCAGCTTAGGGGCAGGGGAAGAGACCCAGTACTTC.

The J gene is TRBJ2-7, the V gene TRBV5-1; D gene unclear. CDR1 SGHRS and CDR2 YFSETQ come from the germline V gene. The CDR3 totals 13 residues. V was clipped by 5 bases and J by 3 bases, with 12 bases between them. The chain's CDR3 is CASSPAEFYEQYF. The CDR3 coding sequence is TGCGCCAGCAGTCCCGCGGAATTCTACGAGCAGTACTTC.

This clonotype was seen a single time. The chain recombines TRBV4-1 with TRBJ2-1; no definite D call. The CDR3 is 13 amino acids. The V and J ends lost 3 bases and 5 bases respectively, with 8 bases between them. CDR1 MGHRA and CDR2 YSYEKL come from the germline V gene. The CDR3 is CASSHGPDNEQFF. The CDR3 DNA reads TGCGCCAGCAGCCACGGACCCGACAATGAGCAGTTCTTC.

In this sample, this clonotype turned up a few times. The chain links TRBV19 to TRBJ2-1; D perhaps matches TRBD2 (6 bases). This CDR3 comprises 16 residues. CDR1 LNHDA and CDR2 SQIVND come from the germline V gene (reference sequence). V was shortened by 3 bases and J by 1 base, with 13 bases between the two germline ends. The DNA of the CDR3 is TGTGCCAGTAGTATGCCTCGGGGGACTTCCTACAATGAGCAGTTCTTC. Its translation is CASSMPRGTSYNEQFF.

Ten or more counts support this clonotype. In DNA form, the CDR3 reads TGTGCCAGCAGCTTAAGTACCAATCAGCCCCAGCATTTT. It yields the protein CASSLSTNQPQHF. The chain uses TRBV7-2 and TRBJ1-5; no reliable D call. Germline V gives CDR1 SGHTA, CDR2 FQGNSA. CDR3 length: 13 residues. Trimming took off 2 bases at V and 3 bases at J, with 5 bases between the two ends.

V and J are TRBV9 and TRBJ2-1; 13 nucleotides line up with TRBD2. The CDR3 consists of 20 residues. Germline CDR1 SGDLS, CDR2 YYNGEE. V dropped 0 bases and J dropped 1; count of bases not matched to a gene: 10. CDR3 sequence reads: CASSVVVTSGRPGSYNEQFF. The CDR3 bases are TGTGCCAGCAGCGTAGTGGTGACTAGCGGGAGGCCGGGATCCTACAATGAGCAGTTCTTC. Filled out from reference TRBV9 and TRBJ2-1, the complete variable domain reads DSGVTQTPKHLITATGQRVTLRCSPRSGDLSVYWYQQSLDQGLQFLIQYYNGEERAKGNILERFSAQQFPDLHSELNLSSLELGDSALYFCASSVVVTSGRPGSYNEQFFGPGTRLTVL.

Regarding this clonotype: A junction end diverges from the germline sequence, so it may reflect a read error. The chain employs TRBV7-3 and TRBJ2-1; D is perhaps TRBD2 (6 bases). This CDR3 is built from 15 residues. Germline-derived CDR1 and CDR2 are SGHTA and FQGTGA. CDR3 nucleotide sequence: TGTACCAGCAGCCAAAGCGGGCCCTCCTACAATGAGCAGTTCTTC. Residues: CTSSQSGPSYNEQFF.

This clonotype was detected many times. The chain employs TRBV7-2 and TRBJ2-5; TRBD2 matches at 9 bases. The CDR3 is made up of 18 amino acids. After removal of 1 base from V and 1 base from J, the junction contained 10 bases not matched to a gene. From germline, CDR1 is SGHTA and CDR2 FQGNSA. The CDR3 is CASSLGAGLAGPQETQYF. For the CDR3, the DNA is TGTGCCAGCAGCTTAGGTGCAGGGCTAGCGGGACCCCAAGAGACCCAGTACTTC.

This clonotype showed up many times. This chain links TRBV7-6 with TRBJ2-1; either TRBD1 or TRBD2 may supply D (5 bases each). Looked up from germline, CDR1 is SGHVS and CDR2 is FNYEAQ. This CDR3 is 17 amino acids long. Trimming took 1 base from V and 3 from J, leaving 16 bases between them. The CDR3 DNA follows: TGTGCCAGCAGCTTAGGGGACCGGGCACCGGGCTACAATGAGCAGTTCTTC. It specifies CASSLGDRAPGYNEQFF.

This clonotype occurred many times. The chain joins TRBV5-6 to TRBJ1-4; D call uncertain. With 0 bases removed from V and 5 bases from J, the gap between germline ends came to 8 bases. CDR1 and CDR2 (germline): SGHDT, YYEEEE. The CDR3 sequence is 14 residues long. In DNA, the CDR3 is TGTGCCAGCAGCTTGGACCGGAGGAATGAAAAACTGTTTTTT. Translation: CASSLDRRNEKLFF.

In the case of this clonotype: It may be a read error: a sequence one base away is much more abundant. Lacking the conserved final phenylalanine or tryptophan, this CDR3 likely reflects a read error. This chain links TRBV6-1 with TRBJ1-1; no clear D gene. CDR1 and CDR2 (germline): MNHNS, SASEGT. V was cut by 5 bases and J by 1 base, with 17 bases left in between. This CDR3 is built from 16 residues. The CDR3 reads CASSYARGDGNTEAFL. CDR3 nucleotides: TGTGCCAGCAGTTACGCGCGGGGAGACGGGAACACTGAAGCTTTCTTA.

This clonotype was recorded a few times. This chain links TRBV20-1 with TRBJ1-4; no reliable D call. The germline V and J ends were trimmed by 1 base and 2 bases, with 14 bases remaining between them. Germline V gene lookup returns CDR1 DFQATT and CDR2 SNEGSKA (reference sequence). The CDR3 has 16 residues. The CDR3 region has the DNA TGCAGTGCTAGAGGGTCGGGCCCTGATACTAATGAAAAACTGTTTTTT. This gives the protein CSARGSGPDTNEKLFF.

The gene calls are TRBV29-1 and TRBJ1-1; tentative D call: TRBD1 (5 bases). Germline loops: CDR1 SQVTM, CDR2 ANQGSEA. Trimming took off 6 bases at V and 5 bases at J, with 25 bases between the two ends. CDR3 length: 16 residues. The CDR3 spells CSVSIPQGGLGTEAFF. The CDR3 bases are TGCAGCGTCTCGATCCCCCAGGGAGGACTGGGGACTGAAGCTTTCTTT.

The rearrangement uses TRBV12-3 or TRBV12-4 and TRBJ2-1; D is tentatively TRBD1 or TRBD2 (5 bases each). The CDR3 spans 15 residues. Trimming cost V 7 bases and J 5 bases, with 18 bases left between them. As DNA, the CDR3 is TGTGCCAGCACTCGACTGGTCGGGACGGACAATGAGCAGTTCTTC. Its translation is CASTRLVGTDNEQFF.

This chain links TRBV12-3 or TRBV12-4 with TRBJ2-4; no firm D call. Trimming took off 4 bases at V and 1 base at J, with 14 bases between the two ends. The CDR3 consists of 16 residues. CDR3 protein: CASSYLGPGAKNIQYF. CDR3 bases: TGTGCCAGCAGTTATCTAGGGCCCGGGGCCAAAAACATTCAGTACTTC.

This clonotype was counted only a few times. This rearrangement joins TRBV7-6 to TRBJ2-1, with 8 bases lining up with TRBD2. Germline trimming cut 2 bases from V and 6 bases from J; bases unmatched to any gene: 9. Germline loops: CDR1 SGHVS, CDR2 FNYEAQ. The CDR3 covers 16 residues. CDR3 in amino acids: CASSLTGTSSTNEQFF. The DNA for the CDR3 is TGTGCCAGCAGCTTAACCGGGACTAGTAGTACCAATGAGCAGTTCTTC.

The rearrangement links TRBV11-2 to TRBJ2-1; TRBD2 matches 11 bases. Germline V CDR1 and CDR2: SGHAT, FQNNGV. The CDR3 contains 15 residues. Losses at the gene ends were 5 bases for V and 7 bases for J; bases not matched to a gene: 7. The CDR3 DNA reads TGTGCCAGCAGCCGTAGCGGGGGGGCCACTAATGAGCAGTTCTTC. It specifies CASSRSGGATNEQFF.

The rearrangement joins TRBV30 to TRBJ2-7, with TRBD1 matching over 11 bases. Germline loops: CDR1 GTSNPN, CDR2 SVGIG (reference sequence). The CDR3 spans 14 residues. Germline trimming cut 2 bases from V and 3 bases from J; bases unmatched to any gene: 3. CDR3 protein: CAWSIGTGGYEQYF. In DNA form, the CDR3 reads TGTGCCTGGAGTATTGGGACAGGGGGCTACGAGCAGTACTTC.

The CDR3 sequence is CAISGLLGSHRGEQYF. CDR3 nucleotide sequence: TGTGCCATCAGTGGACTTTTGGGGTCCCACCGGGGCGAGCAGTACTTC. V and J are TRBV10-3 and TRBJ2-7; possibly TRBD2 for D (5 bases). Trimming took off 4 bases at V and 6 bases at J, with 22 bases between the two ends. Per germline, CDR1 ENHRY and CDR2 SYGVKD. CDR3 length equals 16 residues.

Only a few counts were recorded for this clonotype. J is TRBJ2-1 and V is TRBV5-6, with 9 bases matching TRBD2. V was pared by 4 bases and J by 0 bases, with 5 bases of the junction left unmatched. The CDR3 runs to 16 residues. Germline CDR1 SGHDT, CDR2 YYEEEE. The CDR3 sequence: CASSPAAGGSYNEQFF. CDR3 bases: TGTGCCAGCAGCCCCGCAGCGGGGGGCTCCTACAATGAGCAGTTCTTC.

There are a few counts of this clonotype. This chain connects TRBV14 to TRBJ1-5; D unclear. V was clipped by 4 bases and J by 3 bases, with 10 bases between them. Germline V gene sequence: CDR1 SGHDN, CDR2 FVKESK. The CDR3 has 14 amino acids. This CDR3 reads CASSPSGFNQPQHF. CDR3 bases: TGTGCCAGCAGCCCCAGCGGGTTCAATCAGCCCCAGCATTTT.

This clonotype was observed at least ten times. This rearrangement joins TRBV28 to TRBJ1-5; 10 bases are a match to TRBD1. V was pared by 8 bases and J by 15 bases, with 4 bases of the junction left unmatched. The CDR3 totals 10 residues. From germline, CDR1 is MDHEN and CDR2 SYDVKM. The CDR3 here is CASGGTGVHF. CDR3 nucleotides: TGTGCCAGCGGTGGGACAGGGGTGCATTTT.

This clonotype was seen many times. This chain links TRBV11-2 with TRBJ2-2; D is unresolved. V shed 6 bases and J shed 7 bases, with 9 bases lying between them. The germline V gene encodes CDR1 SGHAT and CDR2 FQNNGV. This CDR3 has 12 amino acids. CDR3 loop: CASSFTGGELFF. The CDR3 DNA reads TGTGCCAGCAGTTTTACTGGCGGGGAGCTGTTTTTT.

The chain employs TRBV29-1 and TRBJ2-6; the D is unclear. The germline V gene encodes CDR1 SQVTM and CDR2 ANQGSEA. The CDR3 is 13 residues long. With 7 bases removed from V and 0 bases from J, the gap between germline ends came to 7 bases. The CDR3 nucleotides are TGCAGCGCCCAGGTCTCTGGGGCCAACGTCCTGACTTTC. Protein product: CSAQVSGANVLTF.

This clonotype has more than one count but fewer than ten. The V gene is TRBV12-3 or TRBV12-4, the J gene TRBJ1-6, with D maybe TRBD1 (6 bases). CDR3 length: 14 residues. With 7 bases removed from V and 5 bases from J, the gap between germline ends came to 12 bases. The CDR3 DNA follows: TGTGCCAGCACCTTAGGGGGGGATAATTCACCCCTCCACTTT. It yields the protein CASTLGGDNSPLHF.

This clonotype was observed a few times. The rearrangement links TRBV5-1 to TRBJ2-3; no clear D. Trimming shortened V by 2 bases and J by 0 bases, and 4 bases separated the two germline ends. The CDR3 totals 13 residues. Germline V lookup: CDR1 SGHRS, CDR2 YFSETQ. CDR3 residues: CASSFGSTDTQYF. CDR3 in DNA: TGCGCCAGCAGCTTTGGTAGCACAGATACGCAGTATTTT.

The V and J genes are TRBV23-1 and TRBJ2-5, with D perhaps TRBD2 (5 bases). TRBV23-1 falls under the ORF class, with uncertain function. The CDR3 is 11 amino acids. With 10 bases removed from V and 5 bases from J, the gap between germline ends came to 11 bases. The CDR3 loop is CAIGLRETQYF. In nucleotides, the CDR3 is TGCGCCATCGGACTGCGGGAGACCCAGTACTTC.